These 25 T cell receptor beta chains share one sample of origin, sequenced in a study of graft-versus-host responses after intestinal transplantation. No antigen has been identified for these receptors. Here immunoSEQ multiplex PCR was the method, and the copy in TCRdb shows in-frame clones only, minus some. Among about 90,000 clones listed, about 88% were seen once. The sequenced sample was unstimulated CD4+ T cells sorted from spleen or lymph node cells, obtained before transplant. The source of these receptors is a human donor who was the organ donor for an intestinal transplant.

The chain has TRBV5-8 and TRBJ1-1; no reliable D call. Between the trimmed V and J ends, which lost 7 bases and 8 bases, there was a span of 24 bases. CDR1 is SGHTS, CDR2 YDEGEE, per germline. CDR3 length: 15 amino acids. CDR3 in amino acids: CASLLALGVLEEAFF. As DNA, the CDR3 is TGTGCCAGCCTCCTTGCCCTCGGTGTGTTGGAGGAAGCTTTCTTT.

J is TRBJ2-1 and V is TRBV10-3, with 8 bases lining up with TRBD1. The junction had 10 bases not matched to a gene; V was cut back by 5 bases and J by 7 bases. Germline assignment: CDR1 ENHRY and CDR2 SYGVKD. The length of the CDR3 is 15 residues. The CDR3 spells CAISRGTGSKNEQFF. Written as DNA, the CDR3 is TGTGCCATCAGTCGGGGGACAGGATCTAAGAATGAGCAGTTCTTC.

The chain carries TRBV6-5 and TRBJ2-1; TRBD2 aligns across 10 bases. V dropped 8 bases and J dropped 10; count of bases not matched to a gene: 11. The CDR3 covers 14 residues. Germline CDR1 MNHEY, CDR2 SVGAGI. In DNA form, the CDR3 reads TGTGCCAGCGTACGGCTAGCGGGAGCGAAAGAGCAGTTCTTC. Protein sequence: CASVRLAGAKEQFF.

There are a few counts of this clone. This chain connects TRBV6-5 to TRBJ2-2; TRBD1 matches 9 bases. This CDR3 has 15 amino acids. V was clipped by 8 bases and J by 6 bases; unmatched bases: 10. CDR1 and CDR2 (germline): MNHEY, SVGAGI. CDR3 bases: TGTGCCAGCTCTAAGACAGGGGGGCCGGCCGGGGAGCTGTTTTTT. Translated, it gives CASSKTGGPAGELFF.

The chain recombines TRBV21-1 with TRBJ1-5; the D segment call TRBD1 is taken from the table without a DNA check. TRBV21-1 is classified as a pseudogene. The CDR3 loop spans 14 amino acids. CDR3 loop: CASRLLWAGQPQHF. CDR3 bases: TGTGCCAGCAGGCTTCTTTGGGCAGGTCAGCCCCAGCATTTT.

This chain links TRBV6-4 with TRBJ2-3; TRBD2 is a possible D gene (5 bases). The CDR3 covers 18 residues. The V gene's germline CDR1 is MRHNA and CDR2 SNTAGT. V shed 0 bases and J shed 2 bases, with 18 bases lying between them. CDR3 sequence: CASSDSKVGGRFTDTQYF. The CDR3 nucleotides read TGTGCCAGCAGTGACTCGAAGGTCGGAGGCAGATTCACAGATACGCAGTATTTT.

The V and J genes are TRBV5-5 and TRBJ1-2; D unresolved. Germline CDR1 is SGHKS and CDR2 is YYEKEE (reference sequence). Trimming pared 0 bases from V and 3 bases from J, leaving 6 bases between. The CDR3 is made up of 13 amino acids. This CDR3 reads CASSLDSYYGYTF. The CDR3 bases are TGTGCCAGCAGCTTGGACAGTTACTATGGCTACACCTTC.

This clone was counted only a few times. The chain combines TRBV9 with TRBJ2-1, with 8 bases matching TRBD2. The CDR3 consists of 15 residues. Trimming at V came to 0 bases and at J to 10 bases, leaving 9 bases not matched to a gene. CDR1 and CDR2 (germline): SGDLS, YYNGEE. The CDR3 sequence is CASSVGSGSLGEQFF. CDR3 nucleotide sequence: TGTGCCAGCAGCGTAGGGAGCGGGAGCCTGGGGGAGCAGTTCTTC. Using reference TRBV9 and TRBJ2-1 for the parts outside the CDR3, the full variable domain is DSGVTQTPKHLITATGQRVTLRCSPRSGDLSVYWYQQSLDQGLQFLIQYYNGEERAKGNILERFSAQQFPDLHSELNLSSLELGDSALYFCASSVGSGSLGEQFFGPGTRLTVL.

In DNA form, the CDR3 reads TGTGCCAGCAGCTTATCGGGCGGGCGGGCCGCGAACACCGGGGAGCTGTTTTTT. It is translated as CASSLSGGRAANTGELFF. The J gene is TRBJ2-2, the V gene TRBV7-3; D may be TRBD2 (5 bases). This CDR3 has 18 residues. Germline V CDR1 and CDR2: SGHTA, FQGTGA. Trimming shortened V by 2 bases and J by 0 bases, and 16 bases separated the two germline ends.

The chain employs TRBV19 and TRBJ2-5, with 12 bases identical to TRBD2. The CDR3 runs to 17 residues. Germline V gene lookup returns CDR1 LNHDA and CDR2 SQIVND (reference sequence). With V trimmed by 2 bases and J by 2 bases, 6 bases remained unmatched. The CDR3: CASSILAGGGGQETQYF. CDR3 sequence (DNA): TGTGCCAGTAGTATACTAGCGGGAGGGGGGGGGCAAGAGACCCAGTACTTC.

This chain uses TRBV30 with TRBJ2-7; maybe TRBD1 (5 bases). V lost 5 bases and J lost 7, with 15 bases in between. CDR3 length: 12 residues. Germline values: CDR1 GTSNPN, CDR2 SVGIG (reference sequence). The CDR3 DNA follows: TGTGCCTGGGGCCCGTGGCAGGGAGAGCAGTACTTC. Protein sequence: CAWGPWQGEQYF.

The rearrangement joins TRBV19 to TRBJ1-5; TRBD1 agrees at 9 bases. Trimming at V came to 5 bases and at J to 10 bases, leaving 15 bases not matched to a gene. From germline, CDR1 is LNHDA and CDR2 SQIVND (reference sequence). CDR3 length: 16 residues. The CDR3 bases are TGTGCCAGTAGTTCCGACAGGGGGTCTACAATCAGCCCCCAGCATTTT. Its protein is CASSSDRGSTISPQHF.

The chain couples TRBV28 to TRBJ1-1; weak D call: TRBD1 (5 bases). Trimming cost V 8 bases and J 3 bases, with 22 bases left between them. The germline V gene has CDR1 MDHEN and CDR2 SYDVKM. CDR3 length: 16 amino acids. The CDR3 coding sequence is TGTGCCAGCGGACCTACTGGGGCGGCTGTTGACACTGAAGCTTTCTTT. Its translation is CASGPTGAAVDTEAFF. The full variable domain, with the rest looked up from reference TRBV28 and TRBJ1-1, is DVKVTQSSRYLVKRTGEKVFLECVQDMDHENMFWYRQDPGLGLRLIYFSYDVKMKEKGDIPEGYSVSREKKERFSLILESASTNQTSMYLCASGPTGAAVDTEAFFGQGTRLTVV.

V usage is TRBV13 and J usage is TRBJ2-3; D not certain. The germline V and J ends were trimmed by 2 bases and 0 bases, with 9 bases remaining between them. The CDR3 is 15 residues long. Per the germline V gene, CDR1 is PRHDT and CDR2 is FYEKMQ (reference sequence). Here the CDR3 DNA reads TGTGCCAGCAGCTTACGGGTGTCTAGCACAGATACGCAGTATTTT. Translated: CASSLRVSSTDTQYF.

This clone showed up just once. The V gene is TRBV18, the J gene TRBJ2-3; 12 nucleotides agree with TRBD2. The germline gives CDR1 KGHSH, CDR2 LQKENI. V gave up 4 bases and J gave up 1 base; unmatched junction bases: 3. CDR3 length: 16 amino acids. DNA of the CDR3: TGTGCCAGCTCACGAGGACTAGCGGGACGCACAGATACGCAGTATTTT. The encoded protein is CASSRGLAGRTDTQYF.

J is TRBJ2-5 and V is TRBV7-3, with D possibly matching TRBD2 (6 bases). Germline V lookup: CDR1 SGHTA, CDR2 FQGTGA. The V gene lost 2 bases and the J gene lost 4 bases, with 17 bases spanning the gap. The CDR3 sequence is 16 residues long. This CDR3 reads CASSLQGPGGGETQYF. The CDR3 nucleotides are TGTGCCAGCAGCTTACAGGGACCCGGGGGAGGAGAGACCCAGTACTTC. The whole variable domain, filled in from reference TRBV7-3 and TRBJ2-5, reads GAGVSQTPSNKVTEKGKYVELRCDPISGHTALYWYRQSLGQGPEFLIYFQGTGAADDSGLPNDRFFAVRPEGSVSTLKIQRTERGDSAVYLCASSLQGPGGGETQYFGPGTRLLVL.

The CDR3 nucleotides are TGCGCCAGCAGCCGGGGGGAGGTCAGGGATGGCTACACCTTC. It specifies CASSRGEVRDGYTF. J is TRBJ1-2 and V is TRBV5-1; TRBD1 is a possible D gene (5 bases). The CDR3 sequence is 14 residues long. Germline V lookup: CDR1 SGHRS, CDR2 YFSETQ. Trimming stripped 4 bases from V and 6 bases from J, with 16 bases between.

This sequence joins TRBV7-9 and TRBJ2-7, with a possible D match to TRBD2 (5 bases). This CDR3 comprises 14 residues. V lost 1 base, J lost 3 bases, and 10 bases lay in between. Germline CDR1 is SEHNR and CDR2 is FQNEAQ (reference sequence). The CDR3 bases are TGTGCCAGCAGCTTAGGTCGGGGTAACTACGAGCAGTACTTC. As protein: CASSLGRGNYEQYF.

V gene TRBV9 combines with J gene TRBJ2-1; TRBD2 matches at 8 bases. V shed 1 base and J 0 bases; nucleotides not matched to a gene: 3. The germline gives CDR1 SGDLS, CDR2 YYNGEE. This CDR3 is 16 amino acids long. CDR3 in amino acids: CASSVSGGLSYNEQFF. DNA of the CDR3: TGTGCCAGCAGCGTAAGCGGGGGCCTCTCCTACAATGAGCAGTTCTTC.

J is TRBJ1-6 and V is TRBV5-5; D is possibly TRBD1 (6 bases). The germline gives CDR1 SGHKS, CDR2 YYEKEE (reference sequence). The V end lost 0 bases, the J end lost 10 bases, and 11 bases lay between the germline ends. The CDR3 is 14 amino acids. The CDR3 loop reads CASSLGGQDSPLHF. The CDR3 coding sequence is TGTGCCAGCAGCTTGGGGGGGCAGGACTCACCCCTCCACTTT.

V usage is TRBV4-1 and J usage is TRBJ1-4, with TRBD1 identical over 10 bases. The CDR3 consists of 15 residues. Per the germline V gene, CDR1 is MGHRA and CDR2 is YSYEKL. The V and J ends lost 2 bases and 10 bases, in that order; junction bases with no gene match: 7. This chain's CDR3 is CASSQYWDRGGKLFF. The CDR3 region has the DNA TGCGCCAGCAGCCAATATTGGGACAGGGGTGGAAAACTGTTTTTT.

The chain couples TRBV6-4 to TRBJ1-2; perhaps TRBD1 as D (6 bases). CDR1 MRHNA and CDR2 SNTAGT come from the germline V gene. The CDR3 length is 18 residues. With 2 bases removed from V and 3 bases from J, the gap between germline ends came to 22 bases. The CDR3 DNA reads TGTGCCAGCAGTGACGAGAGGGGGGGTAAGGTGTCGGACTATGGCTACACCTTC. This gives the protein CASSDERGGKVSDYGYTF.

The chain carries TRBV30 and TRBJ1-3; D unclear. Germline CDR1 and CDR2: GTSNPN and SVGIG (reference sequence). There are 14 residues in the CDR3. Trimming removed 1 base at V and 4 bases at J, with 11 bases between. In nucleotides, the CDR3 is TGTGCCTGGAGTGCGAACCCCAGGGGAAACACCATATATTTT. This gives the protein CAWSANPRGNTIYF.

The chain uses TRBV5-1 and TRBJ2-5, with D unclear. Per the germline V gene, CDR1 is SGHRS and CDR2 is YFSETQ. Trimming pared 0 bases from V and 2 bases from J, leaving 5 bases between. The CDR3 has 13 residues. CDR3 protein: CASSLGPQETQYF. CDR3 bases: TGCGCCAGCAGCTTGGGGCCGCAAGAGACCCAGTACTTC.

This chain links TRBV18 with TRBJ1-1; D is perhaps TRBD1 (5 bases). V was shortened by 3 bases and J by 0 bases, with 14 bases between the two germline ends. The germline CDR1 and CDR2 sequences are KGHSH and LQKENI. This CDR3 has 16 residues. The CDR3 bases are TGTGCCAGCTCACCGGGGGGGAACGGCGTGAACACTGAAGCTTTCTTT. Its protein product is CASSPGGNGVNTEAFF. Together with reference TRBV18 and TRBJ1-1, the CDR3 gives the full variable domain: NAGVMQNPRHLVRRRGQEARLRCSPMKGHSHVYWYRQLPEEGLKFMVYLQKENIIDESGMPKERFSAEFPKEGPSILRIQQVVRGDSAAYFCASSPGGNGVNTEAFFGQGTRLTVV.